This paragraph covers one TCR beta chain sequence. Localized lung adenocarcinoma, a non-small cell lung cancer, affected the donors. TCRdb reprocessed the PCR reads with MiXCR, giving one entry per CDR3 protein. In the table there are about 10,000 distinct CDR3 sequences, 46% of which are singletons. The sample originates from a study of CD4 and CD8 cells across lung adenocarcinoma regions. Germline V gene sequence: CDR1 MNHEY, CDR2 SVGAGI. This CDR3 is built from 16 residues. The V gene end was trimmed by 2 bases and the J gene end by 0 bases; junction bases not matched to a gene: 5. The rearrangement uses TRBV6-5 and TRBJ2-7, with 9 positions matching TRBD1. Source material: CD8+ T cells from the margin of a lung tumor. The origin of this receptor is a male donor with lung adenocarcinoma. The CD4 and CD8 labels of this study may be unreliable. The DNA of the CDR3 is TGTGCCAGCAGTTACGGAGACAGGGGGTACTCCTACGAGCAGTACTTC. It codes for CASSYGDRGYSYEQYF.